This is a list of T cell receptor beta chains from one sample in a study of shared clonotypes between healthy human individuals. Measured with immunoSEQ multiplex PCR; TCRdb has only the in-frame clones, and not every one. The data contain about 640,000 clones, approximately 75% of them seen just once; the ten biggest clones take up less than 2%. Sequences were obtained from memory CD4+ T cells sorted from blood. The receptors derive from a woman younger than 45 in good health. Both conserved end residues are part of each CDR3. D genes are given only for firm matches. Clone size, where shown, is once, few, many, or a class for clones that have expanded.

V,D,J,size,CDR3,DNA
TRBV13,TRBD1,TRBJ1-6,-,CASSPRDSVNSPLHF,TGTGCCAGCAGCCCCCGGGACAGTGTGAATTCACCCCTCCACTTT
TRBV28,TRBD1,TRBJ1-2,-,CASRTGGPYGYTF,TGTGCCAGCAGGACAGGGGGTCCTTATGGCTACACCTTC
TRBV29-1,TRBD2,TRBJ2-7,-,CSVGGLAGPTYEQYF,TGCAGCGTTGGCGGACTAGCGGGACCGACCTACGAGCAGTACTTC
TRBV27,TRBD1,TRBJ1-4,few,CASRHIYRGIGEKLFF,TGTGCCAGCAGACATATATACAGGGGAATAGGCGAAAAACTGTTTTTT
TRBV7-6,-,TRBJ2-7,few,CASSLGQHYEQYF,TGTGCCAGCAGCTTAGGGCAGCACTACGAGCAGTACTTC
TRBV28,TRBD1,TRBJ2-7,-,CASRTGAAYEQYF,TGTGCCAGCCGGACAGGGGCGGCCTACGAGCAGTACTTC
TRBV10-2,TRBD1,TRBJ2-7,-,CASTKGPSTGASYEQYF,TGCGCCAGCACAAAGGGACCCTCGACAGGGGCGTCCTACGAGCAGTACTTC
TRBV28,-,TRBJ1-2,-,CASSSPGRTNYGYTF,TGTGCCAGCAGTTCCCCAGGGAGGACTAACTATGGCTACACCTTC
TRBV15,-,TRBJ1-4,-,CATSNWVTNEKLFF,TGTGCCACCAGCAACTGGGTAACTAATGAAAAACTGTTTTTT
TRBV5-5,-,TRBJ1-5,-,CASSFGEINQPQHF,TGTGCCAGCAGCTTTGGGGAAATCAATCAGCCCCAGCATTTT
TRBV7-9,-,TRBJ1-4,-,CASSLQGIGEKLFF,TGTGCCAGCAGCTTACAGGGGATTGGTGAAAAACTGTTTTTT
TRBV5-6,-,TRBJ1-2,-,CASSGVTGNYGYTF,TGTGCCAGCAGCGGTGTTACAGGGAACTATGGCTACACCTTC
TRBV9,-,TRBJ1-5,-,CASSPRGVEPQHF,TGTGCCAGCAGTCCCCGGGGTGTGGAGCCCCAGCATTTT
TRBV5-4,TRBD2,TRBJ2-7,-,CASSRLLGGGSYEQYF,TGTGCCAGCAGTCGACTACTAGGCGGGGGCTCCTACGAGCAGTACTTC
TRBV5-1,TRBD1,TRBJ2-7,-,CASSRDSYYEQYF,TGCGCCAGCAGCCGGGACAGCTACTACGAGCAGTACTTC
TRBV6-1,-,TRBJ2-7,-,CASSVGPRGQYF,TGTGCCAGCAGTGTTGGGCCCCGCGGGCAGTACTTC
TRBV21-1,-,TRBJ1-4,-,CASSKESGRRPATNEKLFF,TGTGCCAGCAGCAAAGAGTCAGGGAGACGGCCGGCAACTAATGAAAAACTGTTTTTT
TRBV6-1,TRBD1,TRBJ2-3,-,CASSESGQNTDTQYF,TGTGCCAGCAGTGAATCGGGACAGAACACAGATACGCAGTATTTT